The 3 T cell receptor beta chains presented below share a single source sample, sequenced in a study of cytomegalovirus exposure and HLA in healthy donors. The PCR employed 60 Vbeta primers together with 13 Jbeta primers. Measured with immunoSEQ multiplex PCR; TCRdb has only the in-frame clones, and not every one. The repertoire holds fewer than 200,000 clones, 70% to 90% seen once, with about 2.7% in the top ten. The specimen sequenced was PBMCs. The receptors come from a young man in good health and CMV-seropositive.

The J gene is TRBJ2-4, the V gene TRBV2; TRBD2 agrees at 8 bases. The length of the CDR3 is 13 residues. The ends lost 4 bases at V and 16 bases at J; junction bases unmatched: 12. In germline, CDR1 is SNHLY, CDR2 FYNNEI. The CDR3 DNA reads as TGTGCCAGCAGTGTTCGCCCCGGGACTAGTATTTACTTC. Translation gives CASSVRPGTSIYF.

The J gene is TRBJ2-1, the V gene TRBV5-4; a possible D gene is TRBD1 (6 bases). The CDR3 is 16 residues long. Germline CDR1 reads SGHNT; CDR2 reads YYREEE (reference sequence). The germline V and J ends were trimmed by 4 bases and 7 bases, with 21 bases remaining between them. In nucleotides, the CDR3 is TGTGCCAGCAGCCCGGAAGCGTGGGGGCTCAAGAATGAGCAGTTCTTC. This gives the protein CASSPEAWGLKNEQFF.

This clone was found a few times. The genes are TRBV5-6 and TRBJ2-2; possible D gene TRBD2, 5 bases. Germline V gene data show CDR1 as SGHDT and CDR2 as YYEEEE. The germline V and J ends were trimmed by 3 bases and 4 bases, with 13 bases remaining between them. The CDR3 consists of 15 residues. CDR3 nucleotides: TGTGCCAGCAGCTCCACTAGTCCCAGCACCGGGGAGCTGTTTTTT. This translates into CASSSTSPSTGELFF.